This passage covers 16 T cell receptor beta chains from one sample sequenced in a study of tissue T cells after allogeneic stem cell transplantation. Repertoires were generated with immunoSEQ multiplex PCR, while TCRdb's copy carries only in-frame clones and drops some. The sample includes under 3,000 clones, approximately 52% of them seen just once. Documented time point: mouse harvest day 7 after allogeneic transplant. Mouse grafts combined 10^7 T-cell-depleted bone marrow cells with 10^6 splenic CD5+ T cells. The sample taken for sequencing was spleen. Receptors were obtained from a female BALB/c mouse given C57BL/6 T cells with graft-versus-host disease after an allogeneic hematopoietic cell transplant.

There are a few counts of this clone. Genes and germline come from the mouse. The read comes to an end 1 residue before the CDR3 does, leaving the germline J gene to fill in the end. This chain uses TRBV31 with TRBJ1-2; tentative D call: TRBD1 (6 bases). The CDR3 runs to 13 residues. Trimming took off 3 bases at V and 1 base at J, with 9 bases between the two ends. Germline V gives CDR1 GKSSPN, CDR2 SITVG. The sequenced part of the CDR3 DNA is TGTGCCTGGAGCAGGGACATAAACTCCGACTACACC. Its protein is CAWSRDINSDYT. The whole CDR3 sequence reads CAWSRDINSDYTF.

In its sample, this clone was seen once. Each gene name is a mouse one. The CDR3 end is not reached by the read, which stops 1 residue before it; the germline J gene fills it in. The rearrangement links TRBV14 to TRBJ1-1; D is perhaps TRBD1 (5 bases). Germline CDR1 and CDR2: SGHDT and FRDEAV. CDR3 length equals 13 residues. Trimming cost V 0 bases and J 5 bases, with 8 bases left between them. CDR3 in amino acids: CASSFYAGTEVFF. The DNA read from the CDR3 is TGTGCCAGCAGTTTCTATGCAGGGACAGAAGTCTTC.

This clone was counted a few times. Each gene name is a mouse one. The observed sequence ends 1 residue before the CDR3 terminus, with the missing tail filled in from the germline J gene. The V call is TRBV16, the J call TRBJ1-2; no reliable D call. The CDR3 covers 13 residues. V was pared by 5 bases and J by 2 bases, with 9 bases between. Germline values: CDR1 SGHSA, CDR2 FRNQAP. The CDR3 sequence: CASSPDGNSDYTF. The covered CDR3 bases are TGTGCAAGCAGCCCAGACGGGAACTCCGACTACACC.

Remarks on this clone: Germline and genes here are mouse. The read is 1 residue too short to cover the CDR3 end, so that end is filled in from the germline J gene. The chain is built from TRBV31 and TRBJ2-7; tentative D call: TRBD2 (5 bases). This CDR3 spans 12 amino acids. CDR1 and CDR2 (germline): GKSSPN, SITVG. Trimming stripped 0 bases from V and 7 bases from J, with 10 bases between. The covered CDR3 bases are TGTGCCTGGAGTCTCTGGGCGAGGGAACAGTAC. Translated: CAWSLWAREQY. The whole CDR3 sequence is CAWSLWAREQYF. Variable domain in full (rest from reference TRBV31 and TRBJ2-7): AQTIHQWPVAEIKAVGSPLSLGCTIKGKSSPNLYWYWQATGGTLQQLFYSITVGQVESVVQLNLSASRPKDDQFILSTEKLLLSHSGFYLCAWSLWAREQYFGPGTRLTVL.

A note on this clone: Gene names denote mouse genes. The CDR3 goes on 1 residue after the read ends, and that part is filled in from the germline J gene. This chain joins TRBV2 and TRBJ1-6, with D perhaps matching TRBD1 (5 bases). TRBJ1-6 is assigned to the ORF class and has an uncertain function. CDR1 is LGHNA and CDR2 is YSYQKL in the germline V gene. The V end was cut by 1 base, the J end by 5 bases, with 9 bases between. The CDR3 loop spans 15 amino acids. Here the CDR3 reads CASSQGQGDNSPLYF. CDR3 DNA, as far as it was read: TGTGCCAGCAGCCAAGGACAAGGGGATAATTCGCCCCTCTAC.

Of note for this clone: The listed genes are named as in mouse. The read stops 1 residue short of the end of the CDR3; the missing end is completed from the germline J gene. V is TRBV13-2 and J is TRBJ2-4; D remains ambiguous. The CDR3 spans 13 residues. The germline V and J ends were trimmed by 2 bases and 0 bases, with 4 bases remaining between them. Germline V lookup: CDR1 NNHNN, CDR2 SYGAGS (reference sequence). The sequenced CDR3 bases are TGTGCCAGCGGTGACAGGAGTCAAAACACCTTGTAC. Its protein product is CASGDRSQNTLY. The complete CDR3 sequence is CASGDRSQNTLYF.

There are a few counts of this clone. Gene names and germline match the mouse. The CDR3 extends 1 residue past the end of the read, so its final part is completed from the germline J gene. This sequence joins TRBV3 and TRBJ2-7; D is ambiguous. The CDR3 runs 12 residues. Per germline, CDR1 SNHLY and CDR2 FYNGKV (reference sequence). Trimming shortened V by 1 base and J by 4 bases, and 5 bases separated the two germline ends. Incomplete CDR3 DNA: TGTGCCAGCAGCTTAGTCAAGTATGAACAGTAC. This translates into CASSLVKYEQY. The full-length CDR3 reads as CASSLVKYEQYF.

This clone appeared a few times. Gene and germline names: mouse. The read terminates 1 residue ahead of where the CDR3 ends, so the germline J gene completes it. The chain employs TRBV1 and TRBJ1-5; D remains unclear. Per the germline V gene, CDR1 is NSQYPW and CDR2 is LRSPGD (reference sequence). The V end lost 0 bases, the J end lost 0 bases, and 0 bases lay between the germline ends. CDR3 length: 13 residues. The sequenced part of the CDR3 DNA is TGCACCTGCAGTGCAGATAACAACCAGGCTCCGCTT. Translation: CTCSADNNQAPL. The whole CDR3 protein is CTCSADNNQAPLF.

Sample share makes this clone medium-sized. Gene names refer to mouse genes. CDR3 sequence: CASSFGQKNTEVFF. The CDR3 bases that were read are TGTGCTAGCAGTTTTGGGCAGAAAAACACAGAAGTCTTC. The chain uses TRBV29 and TRBJ1-1; D uncertain. Sequencing ends 1 residue short of the CDR3 end; the germline J gene provides the rest. In germline, CDR1 is MSHET, CDR2 SYDVDS. CDR3 length: 14 residues. Trimming took 3 bases from V and 1 from J, leaving 9 bases between them.

About this clone: Genes here carry mouse names. The sequence runs out 1 residue before the end of the CDR3; the remainder is reconstructed from the germline J gene. V and J are TRBV12-1 and TRBJ1-3; no reliable D call. The CDR3 spans 13 residues. The germline V gene encodes CDR1 SGHSN and CDR2 HYEKVE. V was trimmed by 0 bases and J by 0 bases, leaving 2 bases between them. The CDR3 DNA, read in part, is TGTGCCAGCTCTCTCAGTTCTGGAAATACGCTCTAT. Amino acid sequence: CASSLSSGNTLY. The entire CDR3 protein is CASSLSSGNTLYF.

In regard to this clone: Gene and germline names: mouse. The read ends 1 residue early relative to the CDR3; the germline J gene fills the gap. The chain recombines TRBV1 with TRBJ2-7, with 8 bases fitting TRBD2. The junction had 4 bases not matched to a gene; V was cut back by 0 bases and J by 3 bases. Germline V gene lookup returns CDR1 NSQYPW and CDR2 LRSPGD (reference sequence). The CDR3 consists of 15 residues. CDR3 sequence: CTCSAEGGGRYEQYF. Partial CDR3 DNA: TGCACCTGCAGTGCAGAAGGGGGGGGGCGCTATGAACAGTAC.

This clone was seen a few times. The gene names given are mouse names. The read ends 1 residue before the CDR3 terminus; that terminus is restored from the germline J gene. This chain joins TRBV13-2 and TRBJ2-5; D might be TRBD2 (5 bases). Trimming took off 2 bases at V and 3 bases at J, with 7 bases between the two ends. From germline, CDR1 is NNHNN and CDR2 SYGAGS (reference sequence). The CDR3 totals 13 residues. CDR3: CASGELGQDTQYF. Incomplete CDR3 DNA: TGTGCCAGCGGTGAGCTGGGTCAAGACACCCAGTAC.

Regarding this clone: All gene names here are mouse names. Read sequence stops 1 residue before the CDR3 end, and the germline J gene provides the missing end. This chain joins TRBV15 and TRBJ2-2; 8 bases match TRBD2. The ends lost 6 bases at V and 4 bases at J; junction bases unmatched: 7. This CDR3 spans 15 amino acids. Germline V gene data show CDR1 as SGHND and CDR2 as FRSKSL. The part of the CDR3 DNA that was read is TGTGCCAGCAGGCGGGGGGGCGCGGGCACCGGGCAGCTCTAC. This encodes CASRRGGAGTGQLY. The whole CDR3 protein is CASRRGGAGTGQLYF.

As regards this clone: Mouse germline and gene names are used. Read sequence stops 1 residue before the CDR3 end, and the germline J gene provides the missing end. The chain has TRBV5 and TRBJ2-1; unclear D gene. Germline V gene data show CDR1 as LGHNA and CDR2 as YNLKQL (reference sequence). Trimming stripped 4 bases from V and 0 bases from J, with 10 bases between. The CDR3 runs to 15 residues. The sequenced part of the CDR3 DNA is TGTGCCAGCAGCCCCCCCAGGAATAACTATGCTGAGCAGTTC. This translates into CASSPPRNNYAEQF. The full CDR3 reads CASSPPRNNYAEQFF.

Turning to this clone: Gene and germline names: mouse. The CDR3 is cut off 1 residue early in the read; its end comes from the germline J gene. The J gene is TRBJ2-4, the V gene TRBV24; D call uncertain. Germline values: CDR1 KGHTA, CDR2 FRNEEI. Trimming left V 4 bases short and J 0 bases short, with 8 bases between. This CDR3 is built from 14 residues. CDR3 protein: CASSPDNSQNTLYF. The sequenced part of the CDR3 DNA is TGTGCCAGCAGTCCAGACAATAGTCAAAACACCTTGTAC.

Concerning this clone itself: Gene and germline names: mouse. The CDR3 is cut off 1 residue early in the read; its end comes from the germline J gene. V and J are TRBV26 and TRBJ2-1; TRBD1 aligns across 8 bases. The germline CDR1 and CDR2 sequences are KGHPV and FQNQEV (reference sequence). CDR3 length equals 14 residues. The V and J ends lost 0 bases and 6 bases, in that order; junction bases with no gene match: 1. CDR3 loop: CASSLSDRGAEQFF. Incomplete CDR3 DNA: TGTGCCAGCAGTCTGTCTGACAGGGGTGCTGAGCAGTTC.